This T cell receptor (beta chain) was captured by sequencing in a study of identical twins. Turning to this clonotype: Its antigen is still unknown.

This CDR3 has 16 residues. Trimming pared 0 bases from V and 5 bases from J, leaving 17 bases between. CDR1 and CDR2 (germline): SGHVS, FNYEAQ. One entry per CDR3 protein, called by TCRdb with MiXCR from the 5' RACE reads. The sample consists of 300,000 to 350,000 distinct CDR3 sequences, about 12% of them appearing once. Whole-study results and caveats: Abundant beta clonotypes from cord blood had fewer insertions, unlike memory repertoires, which showed none.

This sample also belongs to another study, concerning yellow fever vaccine responses in identical twins.

V is TRBV7-6 and J is TRBJ2-7, with TRBD2 as a possible D gene (7 bases). This clonotype was obtained from a woman aged 18-30 years in good health. The sequencing input was CD8+ T cells sorted from blood. This CDR3 is CASSLAGGGGFDEQYF. The CDR3 nucleotides are TGTGCCAGCAGCTTAGCGGGAGGGGGTGGTTTCGACGAGCAGTACTTC.